A single sample is the source of the 16 T cell receptor beta chains below, sequenced in a study of regulatory T cells in long-lasting Graves disease (dated by TCRdb to about 2021). This specimen's time point label, per the study, means: newly diagnosed GD, antithyroid drugs for less than 3 months. For both TCR sequencing and RNA sequencing, RNA was extracted from PBMCs using TRIzol. Library preparation employed multiplex PCR. Sequencing used an Illumina HiSeq 4000. iRepertoire HTBI primers and Arm-PCR amplification of CDR3 regions were used to construct TCR beta libraries. TCRdb reran the public reads through fastp at Q25 and MiXCR, keeping productive beta chains. For every CDR3 protein sequence, its rows merge into one entry that carries the most common genes and DNA. The sample table shows over 350,000 distinct CDR3 sequences, and approximately 16% are seen once. The ten largest clones take up roughly 8% of the sample.

The data were also submitted as part of a second study, on T cells in Graves' hyperthyroidism and ophthalmopathy.

This sample comprised peripheral blood mononuclear cells (PBMCs), obtained at new diagnosis, from a patient treated with antithyroid drugs. These receptors all come from a woman in her thirties or forties with Graves disease. Donor details come from another sample of the same person, matched by shared clones.

Worth noting for this clonotype: The conserved phenylalanine or tryptophan is not found at the CDR3 terminus, so this likely reflects a read error. This chain joins TRBV27 and TRBJ1-1; TRBD1 matches at 7 bases. CDR1 and CDR2 from the germline V gene are MNHEY and SMNVEV (reference sequence). The CDR3 is 15 residues long. J gave up 3 bases and V 0 bases, and 4 bases lay outside the gene matches. CDR3 protein: CASSLSPGGYTEAFS. CDR3 bases: TGTGCCAGCAGTTTATCGCCAGGGGGATACACTGAAGCTTTCTCT.

This clonotype was seen many times. J is TRBJ2-5 and V is TRBV7-9; 8 positions match TRBD2. V trimming: 5 bases; J trimming: 4 bases; junction bases outside the gene matches: 12. Germline V gives CDR1 SEHNR, CDR2 FQNEAQ (reference sequence). The CDR3 is 16 amino acids. The CDR3 protein is CASSPMFSAGVETQYF. The CDR3 nucleotides read TGTGCCAGCAGCCCAATGTTCTCAGCGGGAGTAGAGACCCAGTACTTC. The full variable domain, rest sourced from reference TRBV7-9 and TRBJ2-5, is DTGVSQNPRHKITKRGQNVTFRCDPISEHNRLYWYRQTLGQGPEFLTYFQNEAQLEKSRLLSDRFSAERPKGSFSTLEIQRTEQGDSAMYLCASSPMFSAGVETQYFGPGTRLLVL.

A note on this clonotype: A much bigger clone sits one base away, suggesting this may be a read error. V usage is TRBV5-4 and J usage is TRBJ1-1; D not resolved. This CDR3 spans 15 amino acids. V lost 0 bases and J lost 2, with 11 bases in between. CDR1 is SGHNT and CDR2 is YYREEE in the germline V gene (reference sequence). The CDR3 DNA is TGTGCCAGCAGCTTGGCCCGGCAGTTTAACACTGAAGCTTTCTTT. Its translation is CASSLARQFNTEAFF. Based on the CDR3 plus reference TRBV5-4 and TRBJ1-1, the full variable domain is ETGVTQSPTHLIKTRGQQVTLRCSSQSGHNTVSWYQQALGQGPQFIFQYYREEENGRGNFPPRFSGLQFPNYSSELNVNALELDDSALYLCASSLARQFNTEAFFGQGTRLTVV.

This clonotype was detected only a few times. V usage is TRBV5-1 and J usage is TRBJ2-1; 7 nucleotides match TRBD2. Germline V gene lookup returns CDR1 SGHRS and CDR2 YFSETQ. CDR3 length: 14 residues. Unmatched junction bases numbered 8, after V lost 6 bases and J lost 5 bases. In DNA form, the CDR3 reads TGCGCCAGCACCCCCGGACTAGAAAACAATGAGCAGTTCTTC. This gives the protein CASTPGLENNEQFF.

This clonotype was seen more than once but under ten times. At one boundary the junction diverges from the germline segment, which might be a read error. The chain combines TRBV11-2 with TRBJ1-2; 8 nucleotides align to TRBD1. Germline-derived CDR1 and CDR2 are SGHAT and FQNNGV. CDR3 size: 16 residues. The CDR3 loop reads CASSEGQAETYYGYAF. The DNA for the CDR3 is TGTGCCAGCAGCGAGGGACAGGCCGAGACATACTATGGCTACGCCTTC.

This rearrangement joins TRBV6-1 to TRBJ1-1; D gene uncertain. Trimming left V 6 bases short and J 11 bases short, with 19 bases between. This CDR3 has 13 residues. Germline loops: CDR1 MNHNS, CDR2 SASEGT. CDR3 DNA: TGTGCCAGCAGAGTTACAAAGAGGAGGGTGGCTTTCTTT. Residues: CASRVTKRRVAFF.

This clonotype was detected a few times. The V call is TRBV4-3, the J call TRBJ2-3, with 8 bases matching TRBD1. Trimming at V came to 1 base and at J to 4 bases, leaving 7 bases not matched to a gene. The CDR3 extends over 16 amino acids. The germline V gene encodes CDR1 LGHNA and CDR2 YSLEER. CDR3 sequence: CASSQGLTGVPDTQYF. The CDR3 bases are TGCGCCAGCAGCCAAGGGTTGACAGGGGTGCCAGATACGCAGTATTTT.

This clonotype was counted between two and nine times. The CDR3 protein is CASGVDKGTEAFF. CDR3 bases: TGCGCCAGCGGAGTAGACAAGGGGACTGAAGCTTTCTTT. The chain is built from TRBV4-3 and TRBJ1-1; D may be TRBD1 (5 bases). The CDR3 sequence is 13 residues long. Germline CDR1 LGHNA, CDR2 YSLEER. V was pared by 8 bases and J by 5 bases, with 15 bases between.

This clonotype came up many times. This chain links TRBV27 with TRBJ2-3; TRBD1 matches 7 bases. Germline lookup yields CDR1 MNHEY and CDR2 SMNVEV (reference sequence). CDR3 length equals 15 residues. V lost 5 bases, J lost 0 bases, and 5 bases stayed unmatched. The CDR3 loop reads CASSPGQLSTDTQYF. CDR3 nucleotide sequence: TGTGCCAGCAGTCCGGGACAGCTAAGCACAGATACGCAGTATTTT.

This clonotype was seen repeatedly, ten times or more. The V and J genes are TRBV7-9 and TRBJ2-7; D might be TRBD1 or TRBD2, each matching 5 bases. The V and J ends lost 5 bases and 2 bases respectively, with 13 bases between them. The CDR3 length is 14 residues. Germline V lookup: CDR1 SEHNR, CDR2 FQNEAQ (reference sequence). The CDR3 sequence is CASSPGTDTYEQYF. The CDR3 bases are TGTGCCAGCAGCCCCGGGACGGATACCTACGAGCAGTACTTC.

This sequence joins TRBV5-6 and TRBJ2-1; D unclear. The CDR3 totals 16 residues. Germline CDR1 reads SGHDT; CDR2 reads YYEEEE. Trimming left V 4 bases short and J 1 base short, with 15 bases between. DNA of the CDR3: TGTGCCAGCAGCCCTAGGGTAGCCGGATCCTACAATGAGCAGTTCTTC. It specifies CASSPRVAGSYNEQFF.

DNA for the CDR3: TGTGCCAGCACCGGACAGGGACTGGCTGAAGCTTTCTTT. This sequence encodes CASTGQGLAEAFF. This chain joins TRBV2 and TRBJ1-1; TRBD1 matches at 8 bases. CDR3 length equals 13 residues. CDR1 is SNHLY, CDR2 FYNNEI, per germline. With 7 bases clipped from V and 6 bases from J, the junction kept 7 bases outside the gene matches.

This clonotype was recorded at least ten times. This chain's CDR3 is CASSRPGGMNTEAFF. The CDR3 region has the DNA TGTGCCAGCAGCCGACCGGGAGGAATGAACACTGAAGCTTTCTTT. J is TRBJ1-1 and V is TRBV28, with D hard to call. This CDR3 comprises 15 residues. Germline CDR1 reads MDHEN; CDR2 reads SYDVKM. V dropped 6 bases and J dropped 0 bases, with 14 bases sitting between them.

The chain couples TRBV27 to TRBJ2-1; TRBD1 might be the D (5 bases). CDR3 size: 12 residues. Germline lookup yields CDR1 MNHEY and CDR2 SMNVEV (reference sequence). Trimming took 3 bases from V and 8 from J, leaving 8 bases between them. The CDR3: CASSFLGDEQFF. The CDR3 DNA reads TGTGCCAGCAGTTTTTTAGGGGATGAGCAGTTCTTC.

The genes are TRBV5-4 and TRBJ2-1; TRBD2 matches at 14 bases. Germline CDR1 SGHNT, CDR2 YYREEE (reference sequence). Germline trimming cut 5 bases from V and 9 bases from J; bases unmatched to any gene: 10. The CDR3 is 16 residues long. CDR3 DNA sequence: TGTGCCAGCAGTCAGCCGGGACTAGCGGGAGATGGTGAGCAGTTCTTC. It yields the protein CASSQPGLAGDGEQFF. Full variable domain (missing parts from reference TRBV5-4 and TRBJ2-1): ETGVTQSPTHLIKTRGQQVTLRCSSQSGHNTVSWYQQALGQGPQFIFQYYREEENGRGNFPPRFSGLQFPNYSSELNVNALELDDSALYLCASSQPGLAGDGEQFFGPGTRLTVL.

This clonotype was found many times. The genes are TRBV5-1 and TRBJ2-1, with a tentative D call TRBD1 (6 bases). Germline V gene sequence: CDR1 SGHRS, CDR2 YFSETQ. The ends were cut back, 4 bases at V and 3 bases at J, with 17 bases in the middle. The CDR3 length is 16 residues. In nucleotides, the CDR3 is TGCGCCAGCAGCCCTACCGCAACCAGGGGCTACAATGAGCAGTTCTTC. Translation gives CASSPTATRGYNEQFF.